Presented here are 11 T cell receptor beta chains from one specimen sequenced in a study of blood T cell repertoires in COVID-19. Profiled with immunoSEQ multiplex PCR; TCRdb holds only in-frame clones, not every one. The sample includes about 270,000 clones, more than 70% of them seen just once. Sequenced sample: peripheral blood. These receptors all come from a woman aged 50 to 60 with acute or convalescent COVID-19.

Details on this clone: The same CDR3 can be traced to other DNA sequences in this sample. The chain couples TRBV6-5 to TRBJ1-1; D remains unclear. Germline CDR1 and CDR2: MNHEY and SVGAGI. V lost 0 bases, J lost 0 bases, and 8 bases lay in between. The CDR3 spans 15 residues. CDR3 nucleotide sequence: TGTGCCAGCAGTTACTCGGGCACCTTGAACACTGAAGCTTTCTTT. Translating it yields CASSYSGTLNTEAFF.

The J gene is TRBJ2-2, the V gene TRBV10-3; 10 nucleotides align to TRBD1. CDR1 is ENHRY and CDR2 is SYGVKD in the germline V gene. V shed 7 bases and J 2 bases; nucleotides not matched to a gene: 7. There are 16 residues in the CDR3. The chain's CDR3 is CAIKLRQGANTGELFF. The DNA for the CDR3 is TGTGCCATCAAACTCCGACAGGGGGCAAACACCGGGGAGCTGTTTTTT.

This clone showed up just once. The rearrangement joins TRBV7-2 to TRBJ2-1; TRBD2 matches at 9 bases. After removal of 10 bases from V and 2 bases from J, the junction contained 9 bases not matched to a gene. CDR3 length equals 15 residues. Per the germline V gene, CDR1 is SGHTA and CDR2 is FQGNSA. The CDR3 protein is CAIRLAGAAYNEQFF. CDR3 in DNA: TGTGCCATACGATTAGCGGGAGCCGCCTACAATGAGCAGTTCTTC.

The rearrangement joins TRBV7-3 to TRBJ2-7, with D possibly being TRBD1 (6 bases). The germline CDR1 and CDR2 sequences are SGHTA and FQGTGA. The V gene lost 2 bases and the J gene lost 3 bases, with 14 bases spanning the gap. This CDR3 is built from 15 residues. CDR3 nucleotides: TGTGCCAGCAGCTTAGGCAGGGGCTGGGGCTACGAGCAGTACTTC. Protein: CASSLGRGWGYEQYF.

This chain joins TRBV10-3 and TRBJ2-4; D perhaps matches TRBD1 (6 bases). There are 13 residues in the CDR3. Germline CDR1 is ENHRY and CDR2 is SYGVKD. With 6 bases removed from V and 5 bases from J, the gap between germline ends came to 11 bases. The CDR3 spells CAIRRDNQNIQYF. The DNA of the CDR3 is TGTGCCATCAGAAGGGACAACCAAAACATTCAGTACTTC.

The chain employs TRBV3-1 (or the pseudogene TRBV3-2) and TRBJ1-2, with D unresolved. Germline assignment: CDR1 LGHDT and CDR2 YNNKEL (reference sequence). Trimming took 4 bases from V and 7 from J, leaving 28 bases between them. CDR3 length: 18 amino acids. The CDR3 spells CASSLNKGAGGSRGGYTF. The DNA of the CDR3 is TGTGCCAGCAGCCTAAACAAGGGTGCCGGAGGGAGTAGAGGTGGCTACACCTTC.

The V and J genes are TRBV7-8 and TRBJ2-2, with 11 positions matching TRBD2. The CDR3 is 23 amino acids. The V gene's germline CDR1 is SGHVS and CDR2 FQNEAQ. V lost 5 bases and J lost 6; bases outside the gene matches: 29. The CDR3 sequence is CASSPRVKTGTSGSHPPSGELFF. The CDR3 nucleotides read TGTGCCAGCAGCCCCAGGGTAAAGACCGGGACTAGCGGTTCTCATCCCCCATCCGGGGAGCTGTTTTTT.

In this sample, this clone turned up a few times. This chain joins TRBV21-1 and TRBJ2-1; TRBD1, the table's D call, was not compared with the DNA. TRBV21-1 is a documented pseudogene. The CDR3 extends over 15 amino acids. CDR3 in amino acids: CASSKQGGLRNEQFF. The CDR3 nucleotides are TGTGCCAGCAGCAAACAGGGGGGCCTGAGAAATGAGCAGTTCTTC.

The chain is built from TRBV12-3 or TRBV12-4 and TRBJ2-1, with TRBD2 as a possible D gene (6 bases). The CDR3 consists of 13 residues. V was pared by 7 bases and J by 9 bases, with 16 bases between. The CDR3 loop reads CASKITSTREQFF. CDR3 sequence (DNA): TGTGCCAGCAAAATAACTAGCACTCGTGAGCAGTTCTTC.

V gene TRBV30 combines with J gene TRBJ1-5; D perhaps matches TRBD1 (6 bases). This CDR3 has 13 residues. Trimming left V 2 bases short and J 7 bases short, with 12 bases between. The germline CDR1 and CDR2 sequences are GTSNPN and SVGIG (reference sequence). The CDR3 DNA reads TGTGCCTGGAGTCCGCAGGGGAACCAGCCCCAGCATTTT. Translation: CAWSPQGNQPQHF.

This chain uses TRBV6-1 with TRBJ1-4; unclear D gene. Germline lookup yields CDR1 MNHNS and CDR2 SASEGT. The CDR3 is 16 residues long. V was trimmed by 3 bases and J by 0 bases, leaving 11 bases between them. The CDR3 region is CASSDRSLATNEKLFF. CDR3 bases: TGTGCCAGCAGTGATCGGAGTCTTGCAACTAATGAAAAACTGTTTTTT.